These 21 T cell receptor beta chains were sequenced from one sample in a study of T cells in Graves' hyperthyroidism and ophthalmopathy. RNA transcripts gave rise to amplified TCR beta CDR3 regions. Primed by the HTBI set, a first-round RT-PCR was run on the TCR CDR3. TCRdb redid the calling of the multiplex PCR reads with MiXCR, one entry per CDR3 protein. The data contain 640,000 or so distinct CDR3 sequences, roughly 15% of them singletons. What was sequenced was blood. These receptors came from a woman between 35 and 50 years old with Graves' ophthalmopathy.

This clonotype was seen more than once but under ten times. The chain carries TRBV4-1 and TRBJ2-7, with D tentatively TRBD2 (5 bases). Germline values: CDR1 MGHRA, CDR2 YSYEKL. Trimming took 0 bases from V and 0 from J, leaving 15 bases between them. The CDR3 contains 17 residues. The CDR3 coding sequence is TGCGCCAGCAGCCAAGAAGGAGGCATCAGGAGCTCCTACGAGCAGTACTTC. Protein sequence: CASSQEGGIRSSYEQYF.

This clonotype was counted ten times or more. This chain links TRBV27 with TRBJ2-7; D not certain. This CDR3 has 11 amino acids. V shed 4 bases and J shed 5 bases, with 6 bases lying between them. CDR1 and CDR2 (germline): MNHEY, SMNVEV (reference sequence). The CDR3 sequence is CASSSLDEQYF. The CDR3 DNA sequence: TGTGCCAGCAGTTCCCTGGACGAGCAGTACTTC.

This chain uses TRBV28 with TRBJ1-2; D remains unclear. Germline-derived CDR1 and CDR2 are MDHEN and SYDVKM. This CDR3 comprises 13 residues. With 7 bases removed from V and 6 bases from J, the gap between germline ends came to 15 bases. The CDR3 loop reads CASTTHGSNGYTF. The CDR3 DNA is TGTGCCAGCACAACCCATGGTAGTAATGGCTACACCTTC.

This clonotype came up once. This could be a read error, since a much larger clone is one nucleotide away. The V and J genes are TRBV3-1 and TRBJ2-5; unclear D gene. The CDR3 consists of 12 residues. CDR1 is LGHDT, CDR2 YNNKEL, per germline (reference sequence). The CDR3 DNA follows: TGTGCCAGCAGCCAGCGCGAAGAGACCCAGAACTTC. As protein: CASSQREETQNF.

This clonotype was detected ten times or more. This chain links TRBV29-1 with TRBJ2-7; TRBD1 matches 8 bases. Germline CDR1 SQVTM, CDR2 ANQGSEA. With 3 bases clipped from V and 4 bases from J, the junction kept 8 bases outside the gene matches. The CDR3 consists of 14 residues. CDR3: CSVEVWTGYYEQYF. The CDR3 DNA reads as TGCAGCGTTGAGGTGTGGACAGGGTATTACGAGCAGTACTTC.

The table lists this clonotype with many counts. The chain joins TRBV28 to TRBJ1-1; D is possibly TRBD1 (5 bases). Trimming removed 6 bases from V and 2 bases from J, with 13 bases in between. Germline V lookup: CDR1 MDHEN, CDR2 SYDVKM. CDR3 length equals 14 residues. The chain's CDR3 is CASSARGTNTEAFF. In DNA form, the CDR3 reads TGTGCCAGCAGCGCGCGGGGGACTAACACTGAAGCTTTCTTT.

This chain joins TRBV5-1 and TRBJ1-3; no clear D gene. V lost 4 bases, J lost 3 bases, and 11 bases lay in between. The CDR3 loop spans 14 amino acids. The germline gives CDR1 SGHRS, CDR2 YFSETQ. This CDR3 is CASSLENFGNTIYF. The CDR3 DNA reads as TGCGCCAGCAGCCTAGAGAATTTTGGAAACACCATATATTTT.

This clonotype has more than one count but fewer than ten. V and J are TRBV5-1 and TRBJ2-2; D not resolved. V lost 5 bases and J lost 6, with 5 bases in between. The CDR3 contains 11 residues. Germline lookup yields CDR1 SGHRS and CDR2 YFSETQ. The CDR3 nucleotides are TGCGCCAGCAGTGGAGCCGGGGAGCTGTTTTTT. Translation: CASSGAGELFF.

A few counts support this clonotype. The genes are TRBV20-1 and TRBJ2-1; D is unresolved. The CDR3 is 14 amino acids. Germline V gene data show CDR1 as DFQATT and CDR2 as SNEGSKA (reference sequence). V was cut by 3 bases and J by 0 bases, with 9 bases left in between. CDR3 protein: CSASWGSSYNEQFF. CDR3 nucleotide sequence: TGCAGTGCTAGTTGGGGTAGCTCCTACAATGAGCAGTTCTTC.

The chain recombines TRBV10-3 with TRBJ2-7, with 12 nucleotides matching TRBD2. The junction had 2 bases not matched to a gene; V was cut back by 8 bases and J by 3 bases. Germline CDR1 is ENHRY and CDR2 is SYGVKD. There are 13 residues in the CDR3. In nucleotides, the CDR3 is TGTGCCATCCAGACTAGCGGGGGCTACGAGCAGTACTTC. This sequence encodes CAIQTSGGYEQYF.

The sample holds many counts of this clonotype. The chain combines TRBV20-1 with TRBJ2-5, with D uncertain. CDR1 is DFQATT and CDR2 is SNEGSKA in the germline V gene (reference sequence). The CDR3 length is 11 residues. V was shortened by 3 bases and J by 5 bases, with 7 bases between the two germline ends. CDR3 in DNA: TGCAGTGCTAGCCCATGGGAGACCCAGTACTTC. Residues: CSASPWETQYF.

At least ten counts were recorded for this clonotype. The rearrangement links TRBV28 to TRBJ1-1; possibly TRBD1 for D (6 bases). The CDR3 is 15 amino acids. V was pared by 5 bases and J by 0 bases, with 13 bases between. Germline V lookup: CDR1 MDHEN, CDR2 SYDVKM. CDR3 in DNA: TGTGCCAGCAGTCCACTCCAGGGGCTGAACACTGAAGCTTTCTTT. Translation: CASSPLQGLNTEAFF.

This clonotype was observed many times. The chain carries TRBV28 and TRBJ2-7; possible D gene TRBD1, 8 bases. The V and J ends lost 5 bases and 7 bases respectively, with 15 bases between them. The CDR3 loop spans 13 amino acids. CDR1 MDHEN and CDR2 SYDVKM come from the germline V gene. The CDR3 DNA reads TGTGCCAGCAGTACAGGGGGGAGGGTTGAGCAGTACTTC. Amino acid sequence: CASSTGGRVEQYF. Complete variable domain (other parts from reference TRBV28 and TRBJ2-7): DVKVTQSSRYLVKRTGEKVFLECVQDMDHENMFWYRQDPGLGLRLIYFSYDVKMKEKGDIPEGYSVSREKKERFSLILESASTNQTSMYLCASSTGGRVEQYFGPGTRLTVT.

This clonotype has a count of ten or more. The chain uses TRBV9 and TRBJ2-5, with D possibly being TRBD1 (5 bases). The germline gives CDR1 SGDLS, CDR2 YYNGEE. Trimming pared 0 bases from V and 4 bases from J, leaving 13 bases between. The CDR3 covers 15 residues. In nucleotides, the CDR3 is TGTGCCAGCAGCGTAGGGCCCTCAGGGCTAGAGACCCAGTACTTC. Translation: CASSVGPSGLETQYF.

In its sample, this clonotype was seen many times. This chain links TRBV6-2 or TRBV6-3 with TRBJ1-2; perhaps TRBD1 as D (5 bases). The V and J ends lost 2 bases and 4 bases respectively, with 11 bases between them. Germline V gives CDR1 MNHEY, CDR2 SVGEGT. CDR3 length: 14 amino acids. CDR3 residues: CASSYTTDFYGYTF. CDR3 nucleotides: TGTGCCAGCAGTTACACGACAGATTTCTATGGCTACACCTTC.

This clonotype was seen ten or more times. The chain is built from TRBV20-1 and TRBJ1-1; no firm D call. The V gene lost 3 bases and the J gene lost 4 bases, with 15 bases spanning the gap. The CDR3 has 14 residues. Germline V gene lookup returns CDR1 DFQATT and CDR2 SNEGSKA (reference sequence). The CDR3 loop reads CSASPDVPLTEAFF. The CDR3 region has the DNA TGCAGTGCTAGTCCAGACGTCCCCCTCACTGAAGCTTTCTTT.

This clonotype was seen repeatedly, ten times or more. The chain recombines TRBV12-3 or TRBV12-4 with TRBJ1-4, with no clear D. The CDR3 runs to 13 residues. The V end was cut by 6 bases, the J end by 6 bases, with 11 bases between. In DNA, the CDR3 is TGTGCCAGCAGATCCCGACGGGATGAAAAACTGTTTTTT. It encodes CASRSRRDEKLFF.

This clonotype has a count of ten or more. This chain uses TRBV6-2 or TRBV6-3 with TRBJ2-7; D remains ambiguous. The CDR3 is made up of 12 amino acids. Trimming took off 7 bases at V and 3 bases at J, with 10 bases between the two ends. Germline V gene data show CDR1 as MNHEY and CDR2 as SVGEGT. The CDR3 region has the DNA TGTGCCAGCACTAGTTCGAGCTACGAGCAGTACTTC. Translated, it gives CASTSSSYEQYF.

This clonotype has at least ten counts. The J gene is TRBJ1-1, the V gene TRBV20-1; D not certain. This CDR3 contains 11 residues. CDR1 is DFQATT and CDR2 is SNEGSKA in the germline V gene (reference sequence). Trimming stripped 6 bases from V and 3 bases from J, with 8 bases between. This CDR3 is CSASGYTEAFF. The CDR3 DNA reads TGCAGTGCGAGTGGATACACTGAAGCTTTCTTT.

This clonotype has at least ten counts. The rearrangement joins TRBV20-1 to TRBJ2-1; the D is unclear. Germline V gives CDR1 DFQATT, CDR2 SNEGSKA (reference sequence). The CDR3 sequence is 11 residues long. Trimming removed 6 bases from V and 11 bases from J, with 14 bases in between. The CDR3 coding sequence is TGCAGTGCCCGCTTGGCCGCTCAGCAGTTCTTC. This encodes CSARLAAQQFF.

In DNA, the CDR3 is TGTGCCAGCAGGGCCCGGGTGTCGAACACTGAAGCTTTCTTT. This encodes CASRARVSNTEAFF. The chain carries TRBV6-1 and TRBJ1-1, with D uncertain. The V and J ends lost 6 bases and 1 base respectively, with 12 bases between them. Germline CDR1 is MNHNS and CDR2 is SASEGT. The CDR3 covers 14 residues.